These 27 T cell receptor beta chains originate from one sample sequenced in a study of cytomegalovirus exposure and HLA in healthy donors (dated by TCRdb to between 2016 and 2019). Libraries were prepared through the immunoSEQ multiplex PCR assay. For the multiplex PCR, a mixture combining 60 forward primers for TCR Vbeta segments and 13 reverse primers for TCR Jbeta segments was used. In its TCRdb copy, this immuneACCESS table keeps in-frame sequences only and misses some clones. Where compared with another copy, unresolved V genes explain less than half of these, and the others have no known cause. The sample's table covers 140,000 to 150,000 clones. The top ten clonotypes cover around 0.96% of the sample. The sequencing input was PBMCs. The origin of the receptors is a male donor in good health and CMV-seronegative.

CDR3 residues: CAWRTTGTSFHSGANVLTF. The CDR3 DNA reads as TGTGCCTGGAGAACTACCGGGACATCTTTTCACTCTGGGGCCAACGTCCTGACTTTC. The chain combines TRBV30 with TRBJ2-6, with D possibly TRBD1 on 6 matching bases. Germline CDR1 reads GTSNPN; CDR2 reads SVGIG (reference sequence). This CDR3 is 19 amino acids long. The germline V and J ends were trimmed by 3 bases and 0 bases, with 21 bases remaining between them.

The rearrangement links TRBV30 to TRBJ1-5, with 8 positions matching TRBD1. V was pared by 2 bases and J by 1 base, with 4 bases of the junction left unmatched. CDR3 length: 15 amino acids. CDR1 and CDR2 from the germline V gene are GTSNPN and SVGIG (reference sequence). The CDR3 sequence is CAWSRWTGSNQPQHF. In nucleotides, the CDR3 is TGTGCCTGGAGTCGGTGGACAGGGAGCAATCAGCCCCAGCATTTT.

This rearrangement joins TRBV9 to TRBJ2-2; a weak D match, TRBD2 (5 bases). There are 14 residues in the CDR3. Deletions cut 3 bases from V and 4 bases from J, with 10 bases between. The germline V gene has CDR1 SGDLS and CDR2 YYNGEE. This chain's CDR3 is CASSGLGGTGELFF. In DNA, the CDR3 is TGTGCCAGCAGCGGTCTCGGAGGCACCGGGGAGCTGTTTTTT.

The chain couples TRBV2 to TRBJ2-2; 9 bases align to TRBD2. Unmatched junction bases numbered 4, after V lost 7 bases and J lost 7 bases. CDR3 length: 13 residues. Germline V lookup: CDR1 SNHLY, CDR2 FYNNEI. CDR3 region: CASTGTSYGELFF. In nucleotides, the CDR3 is TGTGCCAGCACCGGGACTAGCTACGGGGAGCTGTTTTTT.

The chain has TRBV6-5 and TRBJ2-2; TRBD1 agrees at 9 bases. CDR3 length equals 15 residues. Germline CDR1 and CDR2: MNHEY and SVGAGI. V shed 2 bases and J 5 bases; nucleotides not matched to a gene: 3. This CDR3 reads CASSYRGTGTGELFF. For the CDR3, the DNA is TGTGCCAGCAGTTACCGTGGGACAGGGACCGGGGAGCTGTTTTTT.

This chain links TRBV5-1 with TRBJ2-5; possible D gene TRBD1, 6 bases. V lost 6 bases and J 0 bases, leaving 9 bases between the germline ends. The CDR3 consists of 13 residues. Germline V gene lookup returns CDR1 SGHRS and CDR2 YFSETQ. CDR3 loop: CASTPGDQETQYF. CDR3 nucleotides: TGCGCCAGCACTCCAGGGGACCAAGAGACCCAGTACTTC.

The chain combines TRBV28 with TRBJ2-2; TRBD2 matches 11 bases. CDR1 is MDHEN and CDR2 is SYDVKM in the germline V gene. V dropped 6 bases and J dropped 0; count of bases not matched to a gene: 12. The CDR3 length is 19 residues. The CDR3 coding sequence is TGTGCCAGCAGGACGACTAGCGGGACCAATTTCGCGAACACCGGGGAGCTGTTTTTT. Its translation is CASRTTSGTNFANTGELFF.

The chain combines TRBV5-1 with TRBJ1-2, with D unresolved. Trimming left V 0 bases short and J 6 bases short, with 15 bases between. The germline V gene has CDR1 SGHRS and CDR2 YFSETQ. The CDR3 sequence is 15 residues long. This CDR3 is CASSLGPGGIDGYTF. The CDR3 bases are TGCGCCAGCAGCTTGGGACCGGGAGGTATTGATGGCTACACCTTC.

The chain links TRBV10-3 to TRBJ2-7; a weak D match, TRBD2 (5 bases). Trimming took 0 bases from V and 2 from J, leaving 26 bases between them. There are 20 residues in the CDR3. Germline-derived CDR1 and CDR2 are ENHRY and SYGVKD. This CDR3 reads CAISESFRGQVGVSPYEQYF. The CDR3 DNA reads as TGTGCCATCAGTGAGTCCTTTAGAGGGCAGGTGGGAGTCTCACCCTACGAGCAGTACTTC.

The CDR3 DNA reads as TGTGCCAGCAGCTTATCGACAGGACAATATGGCTACACCTTC. Translating gives CASSLSTGQYGYTF. The genes are TRBV7-2 and TRBJ1-2; D perhaps matches TRBD1 (6 bases). V dropped 2 bases and J dropped 5 bases, with 12 bases sitting between them. This CDR3 is 14 amino acids long. Per germline, CDR1 SGHTA and CDR2 FQGNSA.

This CDR3 is CASSFLGGSYNSPLHF. The CDR3 region has the DNA TGTGCCAGCAGCTTTTTAGGCGGCTCCTATAATTCACCCCTCCACTTT. The gene calls are TRBV7-2 and TRBJ1-6; D is uncertain. Between the trimmed V and J ends, which lost 3 bases and 0 bases, there was a span of 9 bases. The CDR3 is made up of 16 amino acids. Looked up from germline, CDR1 is SGHTA and CDR2 is FQGNSA.

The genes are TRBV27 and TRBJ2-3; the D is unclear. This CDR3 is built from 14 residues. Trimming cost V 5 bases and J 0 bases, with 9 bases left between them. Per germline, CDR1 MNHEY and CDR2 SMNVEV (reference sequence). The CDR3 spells CASSISRSTDTQYF. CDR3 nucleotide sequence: TGTGCCAGCAGTATCTCCAGGAGCACAGATACGCAGTATTTT.

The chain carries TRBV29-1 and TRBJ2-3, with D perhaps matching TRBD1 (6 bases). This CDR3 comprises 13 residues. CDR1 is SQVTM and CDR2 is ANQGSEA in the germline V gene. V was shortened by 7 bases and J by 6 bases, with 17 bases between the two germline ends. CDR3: CSALWGPIDTQYF. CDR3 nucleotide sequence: TGCAGCGCCTTATGGGGGCCGATCGATACGCAGTATTTT.

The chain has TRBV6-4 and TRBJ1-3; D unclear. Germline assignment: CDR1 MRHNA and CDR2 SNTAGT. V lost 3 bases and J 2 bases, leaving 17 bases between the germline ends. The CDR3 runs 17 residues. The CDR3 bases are TGTGCCAGCAGTGAGGTCGGCACTCGAGGAGCTGGAAACACCATATATTTT. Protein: CASSEVGTRGAGNTIYF.

The CDR3 region is CASTPGGARGYTF. CDR3 nucleotide sequence: TGTGCCAGTACCCCGGGGGGGGCAAGAGGCTACACCTTC. The chain recombines TRBV19 with TRBJ1-2; tentatively, D is TRBD1 (6 bases). Trimming shortened V by 7 bases and J by 8 bases, and 17 bases separated the two germline ends. This CDR3 spans 13 amino acids. Germline V gene sequence: CDR1 LNHDA, CDR2 SQIVND (reference sequence).

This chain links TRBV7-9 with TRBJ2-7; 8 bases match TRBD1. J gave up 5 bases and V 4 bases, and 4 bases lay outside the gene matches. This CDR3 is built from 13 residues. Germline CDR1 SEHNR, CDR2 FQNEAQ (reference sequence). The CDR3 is CASSSSDRDEQYF. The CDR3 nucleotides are TGTGCCAGCAGCTCCTCGGACAGGGACGAGCAGTACTTC.

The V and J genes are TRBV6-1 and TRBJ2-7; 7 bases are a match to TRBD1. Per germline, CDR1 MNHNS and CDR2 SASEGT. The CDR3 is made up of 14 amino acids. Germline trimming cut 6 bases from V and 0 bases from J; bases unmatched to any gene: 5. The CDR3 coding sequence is TGTGCCAGCAGCGGAAAGGGGGCCTCCTACGAGCAGTACTTC. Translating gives CASSGKGASYEQYF.

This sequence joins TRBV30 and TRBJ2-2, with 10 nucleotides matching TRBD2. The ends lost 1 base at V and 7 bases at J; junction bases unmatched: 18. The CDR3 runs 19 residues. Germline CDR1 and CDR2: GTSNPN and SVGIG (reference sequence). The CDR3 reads CAWSAFRTSGPLMGGELFF. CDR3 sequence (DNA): TGTGCCTGGAGTGCCTTCCGGACTAGCGGCCCCTTAATGGGCGGGGAGCTGTTTTTT.

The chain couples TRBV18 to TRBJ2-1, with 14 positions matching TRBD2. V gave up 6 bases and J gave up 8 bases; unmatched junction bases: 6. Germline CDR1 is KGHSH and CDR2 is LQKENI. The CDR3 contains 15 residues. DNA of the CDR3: TGTGCCAGCTCCCAAGGGACTAGCGGGGGCCATGAGCAGTTCTTC. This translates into CASSQGTSGGHEQFF.

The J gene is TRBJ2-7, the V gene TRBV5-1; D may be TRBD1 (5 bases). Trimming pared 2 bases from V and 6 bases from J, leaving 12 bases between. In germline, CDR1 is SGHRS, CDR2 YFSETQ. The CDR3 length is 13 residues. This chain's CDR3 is CASSFGASAEQYF. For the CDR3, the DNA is TGCGCCAGCAGCTTTGGGGCGTCTGCCGAGCAGTACTTC.

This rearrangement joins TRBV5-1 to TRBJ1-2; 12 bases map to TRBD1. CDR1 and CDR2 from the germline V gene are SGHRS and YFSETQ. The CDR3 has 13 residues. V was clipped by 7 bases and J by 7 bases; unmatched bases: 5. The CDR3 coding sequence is TGCGCCAGCGGGACAGGGGGCGATTTTGGCTACACCTTC. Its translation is CASGTGGDFGYTF.

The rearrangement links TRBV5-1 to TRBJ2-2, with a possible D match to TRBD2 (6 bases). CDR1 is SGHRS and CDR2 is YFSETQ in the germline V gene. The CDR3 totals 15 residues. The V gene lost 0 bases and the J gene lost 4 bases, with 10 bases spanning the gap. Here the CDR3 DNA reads TGCGCCAGCAGCTTGGATCGGGAGCCCACCGGGGAGCTGTTTTTT. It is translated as CASSLDREPTGELFF.

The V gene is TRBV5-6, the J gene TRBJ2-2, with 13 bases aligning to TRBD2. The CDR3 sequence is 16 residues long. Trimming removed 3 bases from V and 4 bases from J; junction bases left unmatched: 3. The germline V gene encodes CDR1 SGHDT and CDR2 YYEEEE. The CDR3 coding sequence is TGTGCCAGCAGCTGGGGACTAGCGGGGTCCACCGGGGAGCTGTTTTTT. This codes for CASSWGLAGSTGELFF. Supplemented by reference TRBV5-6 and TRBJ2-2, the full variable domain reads DAGVTQSPTHLIKTRGQQVTLRCSPKSGHDTVSWYQQALGQGPQFIFQYYEEEERQRGNFPDRFSGHQFPNYSSELNVNALLLGDSALYLCASSWGLAGSTGELFFGEGSRLTVL.

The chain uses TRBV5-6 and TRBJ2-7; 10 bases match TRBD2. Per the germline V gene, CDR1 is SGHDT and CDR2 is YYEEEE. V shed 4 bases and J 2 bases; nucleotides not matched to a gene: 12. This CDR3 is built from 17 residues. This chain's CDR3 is CASSLRTSGRVAYEQYF. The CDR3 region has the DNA TGTGCCAGCAGCCTCCGGACTAGCGGTAGGGTCGCCTACGAGCAGTACTTC. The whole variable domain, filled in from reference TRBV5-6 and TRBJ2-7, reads DAGVTQSPTHLIKTRGQQVTLRCSPKSGHDTVSWYQQALGQGPQFIFQYYEEEERQRGNFPDRFSGHQFPNYSSELNVNALLLGDSALYLCASSLRTSGRVAYEQYFGPGTRLTVT.

As DNA, the CDR3 is TGTGCCAGCAGCCTCGCGGACACAGGGTTACAGTACTTC. Translation: CASSLADTGLQYF. The chain joins TRBV14 to TRBJ2-7, with D perhaps TRBD1 (6 bases). CDR1 is SGHDN and CDR2 is FVKESK in the germline V gene. CDR3 length: 13 amino acids. Trimming took off 4 bases at V and 10 bases at J, with 17 bases between the two ends.

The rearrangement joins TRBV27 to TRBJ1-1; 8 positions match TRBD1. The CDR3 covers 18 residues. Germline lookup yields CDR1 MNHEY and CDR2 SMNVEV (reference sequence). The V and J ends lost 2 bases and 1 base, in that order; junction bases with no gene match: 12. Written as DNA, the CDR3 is TGTGCCAGCAGTTTAAGGGGGCAGGGGGCGAATTCGAACACTGAAGCTTTCTTT. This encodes CASSLRGQGANSNTEAFF.

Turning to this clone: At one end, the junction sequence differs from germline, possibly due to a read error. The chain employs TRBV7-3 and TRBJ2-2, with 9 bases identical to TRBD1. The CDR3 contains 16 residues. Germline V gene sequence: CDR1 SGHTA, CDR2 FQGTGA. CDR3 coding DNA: TGTGCCGGCAGCCCGACGACAGGGGGGAACACCGGGGAGCTGTTTTTT. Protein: CAGSPTTGGNTGELFF.